This T cell receptor (beta chain) was captured by sequencing in a study of CD8+ T cells in alopecia areata. Study-level information: A 6-month period off drug followed tofacitinib, which lasted 6 to 18 months.

Extracted from the samples, RNA was reverse transcribed into cDNA to serve as the sequencing template. The assay was immunoSEQ multiplex PCR, and TCRdb's table has in-frame clones only and misses some. The repertoire holds 200,000 or so clones, less than 45% seen once, with almost 0.5% in the top ten. Regarding the study as a whole: Normal scalp showed lower clonality than lesional scalp, especially alopecia totalis/universalis. TCRs were shared less clearly across patients than in mice, possibly for HLA-related reasons.

The sample's treatment: oral pan-JAK inhibitor, 5-10 mg twice daily. A FACSAria was used to sort CD4+ and CD8+ T cells. These cells came from PBMCs. About this clone: Its antigen is not known.

There are 13 residues in the CDR3. Germline V gives CDR1 SGHAT, CDR2 FQDESV (reference sequence). V shed 6 bases and J shed 2 bases, with 11 bases lying between them. The chain uses TRBV11-1 and TRBJ2-7; tentative D call: TRBD2 (5 bases). This sample comprised CD4+ T cells sorted from blood, obtained at roughly week 30, from a patient treated with tofacitinib. This receptor was obtained from a human donor with alopecia areata. The CDR3 coding sequence is TGTGCCAGCAGACGGACTGCAACCTACGAGCAGTACTTC. Protein: CASRRTATYEQYF.